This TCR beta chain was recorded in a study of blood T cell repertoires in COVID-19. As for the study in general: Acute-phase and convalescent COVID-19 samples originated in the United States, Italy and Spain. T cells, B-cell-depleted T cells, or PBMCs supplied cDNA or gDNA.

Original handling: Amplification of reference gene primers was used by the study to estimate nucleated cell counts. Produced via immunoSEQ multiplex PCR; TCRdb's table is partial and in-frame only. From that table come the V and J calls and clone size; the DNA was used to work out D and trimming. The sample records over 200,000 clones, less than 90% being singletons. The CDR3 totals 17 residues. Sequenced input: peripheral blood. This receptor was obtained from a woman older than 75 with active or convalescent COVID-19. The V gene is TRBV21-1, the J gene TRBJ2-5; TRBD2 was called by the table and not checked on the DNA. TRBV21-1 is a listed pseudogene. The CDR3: CASSKVGTSVSQETQYF. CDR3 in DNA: TGTGCCAGCAGCAAAGTTGGGACTAGCGTCAGCCAAGAGACCCAGTACTTC.